These 21 T cell receptor beta chains were all obtained from the same sample, sequenced in a study of cytomegalovirus exposure and HLA in healthy donors. Repertoires were generated with immunoSEQ multiplex PCR, while TCRdb's copy carries only in-frame clones and drops some. The table includes 150,000 to 200,000 clones, 85% detected once. Sequenced sample: PBMCs. The receptors here all came from a man aged 18 to 35 in good health and CMV-seropositive.

This clone was observed a single time. The V and J genes are TRBV6-1 and TRBJ1-2; D may be TRBD1 (5 bases). CDR1 is MNHNS, CDR2 SASEGT, per germline. The CDR3 is 13 amino acids. Trimming left V 5 bases short and J 8 bases short, with 15 bases between. Here the CDR3 DNA reads TGTGCCAGCAGTTCTTCAGGGATGGGCGGCTACACCTTC. Its protein product is CASSSSGMGGYTF.

Ten or more counts support this clone. This chain links TRBV2 with TRBJ2-7; 8 bases align to TRBD2. Germline trimming cut 7 bases from V and 2 bases from J; bases unmatched to any gene: 7. This CDR3 is built from 14 residues. Germline lookup yields CDR1 SNHLY and CDR2 FYNNEI. The DNA for the CDR3 is TGTGCCAGCACGGCCGGGGGGGGAGCCTACGAGCAGTACTTC. Its protein is CASTAGGGAYEQYF.

The V call is TRBV5-1, the J call TRBJ1-2, with D unclear. V gave up 1 base and J gave up 7 bases, with 11 bases separating them. The CDR3 is 13 residues long. Germline V gene lookup returns CDR1 SGHRS and CDR2 YFSETQ. The CDR3 loop is CASSLTGVGGYTF. In DNA, the CDR3 is TGCGCCAGCAGCTTGACCGGGGTCGGTGGCTACACCTTC.

The chain combines TRBV6-6 with TRBJ1-2; D not certain. The germline CDR1 and CDR2 sequences are MNHNY and SVGAGI (reference sequence). This CDR3 is 16 amino acids long. The V end was cut by 0 bases, the J end by 4 bases, with 15 bases between. The CDR3 loop reads CASSYSRDPRVYGYTF. The CDR3 DNA reads TGTGCCAGCAGTTACTCGAGGGATCCTAGGGTCTATGGCTACACCTTC.

The chain employs TRBV5-1 and TRBJ1-2, with TRBD1 matching over 9 bases. Germline CDR1 is SGHRS and CDR2 is YFSETQ. Losses at the gene ends were 4 bases for V and 4 bases for J; bases not matched to a gene: 2. CDR3 length: 13 amino acids. This CDR3 is CASSEGQGYGYTF. The DNA for the CDR3 is TGCGCCAGCAGCGAGGGACAGGGCTATGGCTACACCTTC.

The gene calls are TRBV19 and TRBJ1-4; no reliable D call. CDR1 and CDR2 (germline): LNHDA, SQIVND (reference sequence). The CDR3 has 15 amino acids. V lost 4 bases and J lost 5, with 14 bases in between. This CDR3 reads CASSTRRGSNEKLFF. The CDR3 region has the DNA TGTGCCAGTAGTACCCGGAGAGGATCGAATGAAAAACTGTTTTTT.

The chain has TRBV28 and TRBJ1-3; the match to TRBD1 covers 7 bases. Germline CDR1 reads MDHEN; CDR2 reads SYDVKM. The CDR3 consists of 14 residues. With 5 bases clipped from V and 7 bases from J, the junction kept 8 bases outside the gene matches. In nucleotides, the CDR3 is TGTGCCAGCAGTGACAGGGTTCGGGCGAACACCATATATTTT. Translated: CASSDRVRANTIYF.

V gene TRBV9 combines with J gene TRBJ2-3; 8 nucleotides agree with TRBD2. CDR3 length: 16 amino acids. Germline-derived CDR1 and CDR2 are SGDLS and YYNGEE. Trimming took 4 bases from V and 1 from J; bases not matched to a gene: 8. The CDR3 here is CASSPRAGVGTDTQYF. CDR3 in DNA: TGTGCCAGCAGCCCCCGAGCGGGAGTGGGCACAGATACGCAGTATTTT.

This clone was observed a single time. This chain links TRBV5-6 with TRBJ1-2, with TRBD1 matching over 9 bases. CDR1 is SGHDT, CDR2 YYEEEE, per germline. J lost 7 bases, V lost 3 bases, and 10 bases had no gene match. The CDR3 contains 15 residues. Here the CDR3 reads CASSYGTGSPFGYTF. CDR3 DNA: TGTGCCAGCAGCTACGGGACAGGGAGCCCCTTTGGCTACACCTTC.

In its sample, this clone was seen a few times. This chain joins TRBV21-1 and TRBJ2-2; TRBD2, the table's D call, was not compared with the DNA. TRBV21-1 is termed a pseudogene. The CDR3 extends over 16 amino acids. CDR3: CASSKASGRATGELFF. CDR3 bases: TGTGCCAGCAGCAAAGCTAGCGGGAGGGCCACCGGGGAGCTGTTTTTT.

The gene calls are TRBV7-8 and TRBJ2-1; 10 bases are shared with TRBD1. CDR3 size: 18 residues. CDR1 is SGHVS and CDR2 is FQNEAQ in the germline V gene. The V gene end was trimmed by 0 bases and the J gene end by 2 bases; junction bases not matched to a gene: 7. The CDR3 here is CASSLAGTGEGAYNEQFF. CDR3 DNA sequence: TGTGCCAGCAGCTTAGCGGGGACAGGGGAAGGGGCCTACAATGAGCAGTTCTTC.

The chain has TRBV5-4 and TRBJ2-2; 9 bases are shared with TRBD1. V shed 2 bases, J shed 0 bases, and the junction held 2 bases outside the gene matches. The V gene's germline CDR1 is SGHNT and CDR2 YYREEE (reference sequence). The CDR3 contains 16 residues. CDR3 amino acids: CASSFDRGSNTGELFF. The CDR3 coding sequence is TGTGCCAGCAGCTTCGACAGGGGGTCGAACACCGGGGAGCTGTTTTTT.

This rearrangement joins TRBV30 to TRBJ2-1; TRBD2 might be the D (5 bases). The V end lost 8 bases, the J end lost 6 bases, and 17 bases lay between the germline ends. Germline loops: CDR1 GTSNPN, CDR2 SVGIG (reference sequence). This CDR3 contains 13 residues. CDR3: CAITEVGSNEQFF. CDR3 DNA: TGTGCCATAACGGAGGTTGGAAGCAATGAGCAGTTCTTC.

This clone was detected a few times. The V gene is TRBV7-9, the J gene TRBJ1-1, with D hard to call. The CDR3 spans 12 residues. From germline, CDR1 is SEHNR and CDR2 FQNEAQ (reference sequence). Deletions cut 4 bases from V and 11 bases from J, with 14 bases between. The CDR3 loop is CASSYERGRAFF. In nucleotides, the CDR3 is TGTGCCAGCAGCTACGAGCGTGGGAGGGCTTTCTTT.

The V call is TRBV10-3, the J call TRBJ1-1; the match to TRBD1 covers 7 bases. This CDR3 is built from 19 residues. CDR1 ENHRY and CDR2 SYGVKD come from the germline V gene. V shed 4 bases and J 1 base; nucleotides not matched to a gene: 18. The CDR3 region has the DNA TGTGCCATCAGTGTTCAGCACGGGACCGCGAAGGGGGCGAACACTGAAGCTTTCTTT. As protein: CAISVQHGTAKGANTEAFF.

The J gene is TRBJ1-2, the V gene TRBV19; D possibly corresponds to TRBD1 (6 bases). The CDR3 extends over 15 amino acids. CDR1 LNHDA and CDR2 SQIVND come from the germline V gene (reference sequence). V dropped 1 base and J dropped 2 bases, with 11 bases sitting between them. CDR3 sequence reads: CASSIAGDANYGYTF. The CDR3 DNA follows: TGTGCCAGTAGTATAGCAGGGGACGCAAACTATGGCTACACCTTC.

The chain couples TRBV5-1 to TRBJ1-2; no firm D call. Germline loops: CDR1 SGHRS, CDR2 YFSETQ. This CDR3 is built from 15 residues. Trimming removed 4 bases from V and 4 bases from J, with 17 bases in between. CDR3 amino acids: CASSREATGGYGYTF. CDR3 nucleotides: TGCGCCAGCAGCAGGGAGGCCACCGGAGGCTATGGCTACACCTTC. Variable domain in full (rest from reference TRBV5-1 and TRBJ1-2): KAGVTQTPRYLIKTRGQQVTLSCSPISGHRSVSWYQQTPGQGLQFLFEYFSETQRNKGNFPGRFSGRQFSNSRSEMNVSTLELGDSALYLCASSREATGGYGYTFGSGTRLTVV.

The chain joins TRBV19 to TRBJ2-5; 7 bases align to TRBD1. V dropped 3 bases and J dropped 4; count of bases not matched to a gene: 5. Germline V gives CDR1 LNHDA, CDR2 SQIVND (reference sequence). The CDR3 consists of 14 residues. CDR3 residues: CASSMTGTRETQYF. CDR3 bases: TGTGCCAGTAGTATGACAGGGACGAGAGAGACCCAGTACTTC.

The chain has TRBV5-4 and TRBJ1-2; tentatively, D is TRBD1 (5 bases). In germline, CDR1 is SGHNT, CDR2 YYREEE (reference sequence). Between the trimmed V and J ends, which lost 5 bases and 8 bases, there was a span of 16 bases. CDR3 length: 13 residues. The CDR3: CASRPQELGGYTF. The CDR3 coding sequence is TGTGCCAGCAGACCACAGGAGCTCGGGGGCTACACCTTC.

V gene TRBV27 combines with J gene TRBJ2-3; the match to TRBD2 covers 11 bases. The CDR3 spans 17 residues. The V and J ends lost 6 bases and 5 bases, in that order; junction bases with no gene match: 13. Germline CDR1 is MNHEY and CDR2 is SMNVEV (reference sequence). The CDR3 reads CASSTSGLAGNIDTQYF. The CDR3, as DNA: TGTGCCAGCAGCACTTCAGGACTAGCGGGTAATATAGATACGCAGTATTTT.

The genes are TRBV30 and TRBJ2-7, with 10 bases lining up with TRBD1. Germline CDR1 is GTSNPN and CDR2 is SVGIG (reference sequence). The CDR3 has 14 amino acids. Germline trimming cut 5 bases from V and 3 bases from J; bases unmatched to any gene: 7. CDR3 amino acids: CAWGIGTGVYEQYF. The CDR3 DNA reads TGTGCCTGGGGGATCGGGACAGGGGTCTACGAGCAGTACTTC.